This TCR beta chain appears in the sequencing data of a study of T cell changes during pregnancy in multiple sclerosis. Germline V gene lookup returns CDR1 SGHRS and CDR2 YFSETQ. Trimming took off 6 bases at V and 5 bases at J, with 21 bases between the two ends. This CDR3 has 15 amino acids. Sequenced by immunoSEQ multiplex PCR; TCRdb stores in-frame clones only, minus some. The sample lists some 100,000 clones; roughly 92% were seen once. This specimen was peripheral blood, taken in the second trimester of pregnancy. The chain couples TRBV5-1 to TRBJ2-7, with D perhaps TRBD2 (5 bases). This clonotype was sampled from a female donor with multiple sclerosis, enrolled in a pregnancy study. CDR3: CASKPEEVSVHEQYF. CDR3 in DNA: TGCGCCAGCAAACCGGAGGAGGTCTCTGTCCACGAGCAGTACTTC.